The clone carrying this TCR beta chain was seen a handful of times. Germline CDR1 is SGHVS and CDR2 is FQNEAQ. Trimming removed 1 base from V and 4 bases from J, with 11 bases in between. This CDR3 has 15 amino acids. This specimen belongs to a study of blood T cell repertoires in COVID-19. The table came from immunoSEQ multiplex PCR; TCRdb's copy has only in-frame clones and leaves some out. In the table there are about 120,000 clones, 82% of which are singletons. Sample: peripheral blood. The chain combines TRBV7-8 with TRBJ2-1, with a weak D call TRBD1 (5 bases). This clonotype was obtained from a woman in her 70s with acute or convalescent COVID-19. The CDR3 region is CASSLEKGPYNEQFF. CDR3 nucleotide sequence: TGTGCCAGCAGCTTAGAGAAGGGGCCTTACAATGAGCAGTTCTTC.